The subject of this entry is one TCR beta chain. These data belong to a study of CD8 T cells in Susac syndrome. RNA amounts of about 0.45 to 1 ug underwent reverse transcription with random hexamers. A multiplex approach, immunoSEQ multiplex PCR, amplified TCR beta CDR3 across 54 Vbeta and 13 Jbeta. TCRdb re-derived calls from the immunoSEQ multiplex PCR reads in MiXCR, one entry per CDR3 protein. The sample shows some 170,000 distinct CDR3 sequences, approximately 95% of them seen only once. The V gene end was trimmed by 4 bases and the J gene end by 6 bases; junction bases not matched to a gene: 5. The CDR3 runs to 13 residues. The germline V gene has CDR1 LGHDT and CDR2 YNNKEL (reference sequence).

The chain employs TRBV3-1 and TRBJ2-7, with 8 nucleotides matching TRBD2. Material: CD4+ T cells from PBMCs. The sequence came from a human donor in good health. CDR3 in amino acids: CASSPSGRVEQYF. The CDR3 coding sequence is TGTGCCAGCAGCCCGAGCGGGAGAGTCGAGCAGTACTTC.